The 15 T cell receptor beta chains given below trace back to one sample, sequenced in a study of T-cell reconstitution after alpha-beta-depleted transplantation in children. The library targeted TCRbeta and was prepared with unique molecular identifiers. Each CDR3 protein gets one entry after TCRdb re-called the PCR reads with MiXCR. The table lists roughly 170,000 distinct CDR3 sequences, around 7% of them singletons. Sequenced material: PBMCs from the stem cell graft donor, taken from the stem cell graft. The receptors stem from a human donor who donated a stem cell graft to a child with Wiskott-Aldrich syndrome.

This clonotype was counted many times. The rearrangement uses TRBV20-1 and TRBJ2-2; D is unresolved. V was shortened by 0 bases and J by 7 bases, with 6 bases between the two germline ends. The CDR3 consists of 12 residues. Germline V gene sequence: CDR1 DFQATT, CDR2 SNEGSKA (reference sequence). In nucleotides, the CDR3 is TGCAGTGCTAGAGACGTAAACGGGGAGCTGTTTTTT. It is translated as CSARDVNGELFF.

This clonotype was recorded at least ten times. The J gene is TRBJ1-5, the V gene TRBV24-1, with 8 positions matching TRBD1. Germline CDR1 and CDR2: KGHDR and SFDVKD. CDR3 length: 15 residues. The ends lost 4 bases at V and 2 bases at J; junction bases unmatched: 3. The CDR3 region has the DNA TGTGCCACCAGTGACTCGACAGGGGGCAATCAGCCCCAGCATTTT. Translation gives CATSDSTGGNQPQHF.

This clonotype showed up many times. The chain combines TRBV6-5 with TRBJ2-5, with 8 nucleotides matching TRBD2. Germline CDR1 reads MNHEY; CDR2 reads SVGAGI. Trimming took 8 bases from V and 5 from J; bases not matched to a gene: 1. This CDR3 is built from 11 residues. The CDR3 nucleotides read TGTGCCAGCCAGCGGGGGGAGACCCAGTACTTC. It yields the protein CASQRGETQYF.

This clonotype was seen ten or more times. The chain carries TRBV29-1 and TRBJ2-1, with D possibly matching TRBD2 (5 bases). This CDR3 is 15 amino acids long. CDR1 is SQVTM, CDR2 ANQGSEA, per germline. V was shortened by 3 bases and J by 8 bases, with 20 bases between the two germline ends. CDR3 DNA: TGCAGCGTTGATAGGAGTATTGGGAGTTGGTATGAGCAGTTCTTC. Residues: CSVDRSIGSWYEQFF.

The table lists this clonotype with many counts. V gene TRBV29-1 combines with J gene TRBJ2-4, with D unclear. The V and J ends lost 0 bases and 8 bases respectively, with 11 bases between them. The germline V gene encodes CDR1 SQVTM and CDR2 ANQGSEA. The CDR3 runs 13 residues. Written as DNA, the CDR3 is TGCAGCGTTGAAGAGGGCCAAAAGTACATTCAGTACTTC. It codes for CSVEEGQKYIQYF.

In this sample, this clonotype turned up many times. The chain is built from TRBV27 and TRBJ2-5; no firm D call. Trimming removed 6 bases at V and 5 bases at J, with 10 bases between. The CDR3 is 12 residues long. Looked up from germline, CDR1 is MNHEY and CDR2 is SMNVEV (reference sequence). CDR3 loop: CASSDSEETQYF. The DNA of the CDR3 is TGTGCCAGCAGCGATAGTGAGGAGACCCAGTACTTC.

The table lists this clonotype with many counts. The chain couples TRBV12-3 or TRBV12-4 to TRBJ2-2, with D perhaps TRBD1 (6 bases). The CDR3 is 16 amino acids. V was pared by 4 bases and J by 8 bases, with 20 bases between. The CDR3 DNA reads TGTGCCAGCAGTTCCCCGACAGGCTTCAAAGGGGGGGAGCTGTTTTTT. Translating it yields CASSSPTGFKGGELFF.

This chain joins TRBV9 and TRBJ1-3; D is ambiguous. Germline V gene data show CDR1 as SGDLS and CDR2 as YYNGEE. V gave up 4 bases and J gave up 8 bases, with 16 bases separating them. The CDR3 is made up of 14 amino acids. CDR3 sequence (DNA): TGTGCCAGCAGCCCCGGGTACATTAAAGACACCATATATTTT. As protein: CASSPGYIKDTIYF.

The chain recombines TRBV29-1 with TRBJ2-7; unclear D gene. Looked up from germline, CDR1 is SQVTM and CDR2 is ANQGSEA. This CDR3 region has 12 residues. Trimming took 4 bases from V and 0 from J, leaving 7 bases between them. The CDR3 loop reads CSVGSASYEQYF. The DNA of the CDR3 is TGCAGCGTTGGATCAGCCTCCTACGAGCAGTACTTC.

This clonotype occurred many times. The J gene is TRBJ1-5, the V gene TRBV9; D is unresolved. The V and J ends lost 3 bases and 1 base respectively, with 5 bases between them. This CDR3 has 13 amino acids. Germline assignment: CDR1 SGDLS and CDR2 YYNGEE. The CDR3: CASSAGSNQPQHF. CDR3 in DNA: TGTGCCAGCAGCGCGGGGAGCAATCAGCCCCAGCATTTT.

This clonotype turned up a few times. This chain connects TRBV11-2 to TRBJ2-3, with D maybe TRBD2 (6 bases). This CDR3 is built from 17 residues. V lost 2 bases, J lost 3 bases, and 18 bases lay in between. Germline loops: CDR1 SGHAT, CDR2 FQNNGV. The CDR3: CASSLYQLPGVTDTQYF. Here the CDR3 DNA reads TGTGCCAGCAGCTTATATCAACTACCGGGGGTAACAGATACGCAGTATTTT.

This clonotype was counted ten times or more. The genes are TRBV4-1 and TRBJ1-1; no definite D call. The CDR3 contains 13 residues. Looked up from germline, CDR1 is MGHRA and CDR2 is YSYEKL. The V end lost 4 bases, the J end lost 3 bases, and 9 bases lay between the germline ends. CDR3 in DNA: TGCGCCAGCAGCCTTTACATGGACACTGAAGCTTTCTTT. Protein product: CASSLYMDTEAFF.

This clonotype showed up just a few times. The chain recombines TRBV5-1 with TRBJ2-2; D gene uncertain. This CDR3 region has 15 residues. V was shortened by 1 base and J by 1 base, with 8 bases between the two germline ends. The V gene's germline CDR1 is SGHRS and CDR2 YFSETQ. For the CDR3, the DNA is TGCGCCAGCAGCTTGTCCGCTGGGAACACCGGGGAGCTGTTTTTT. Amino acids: CASSLSAGNTGELFF.

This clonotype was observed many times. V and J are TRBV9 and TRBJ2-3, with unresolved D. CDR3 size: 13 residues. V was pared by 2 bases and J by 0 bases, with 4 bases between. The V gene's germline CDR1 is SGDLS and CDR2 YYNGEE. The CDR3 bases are TGTGCCAGCAGCGTCTCTAGCACAGATACGCAGTATTTT. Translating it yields CASSVSSTDTQYF. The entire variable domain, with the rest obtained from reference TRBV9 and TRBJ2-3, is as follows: DSGVTQTPKHLITATGQRVTLRCSPRSGDLSVYWYQQSLDQGLQFLIQYYNGEERAKGNILERFSAQQFPDLHSELNLSSLELGDSALYFCASSVSSTDTQYFGPGTRLTVL.

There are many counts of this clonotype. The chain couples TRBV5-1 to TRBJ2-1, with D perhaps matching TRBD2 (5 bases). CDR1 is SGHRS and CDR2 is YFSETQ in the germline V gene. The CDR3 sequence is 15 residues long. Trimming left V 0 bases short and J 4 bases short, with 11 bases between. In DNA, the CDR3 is TGCGCCAGCAGCTTGGAGGCTGGACTTTACAATGAGCAGTTCTTC. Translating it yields CASSLEAGLYNEQFF.